This T cell receptor (beta chain) was recovered during a study of monozygotic twins with inflammatory bowel disease. Whole-study findings and limits: Twins classed as concordant or discordant showed no difference in repertoire similarity, possibly from limited power. Against healthy co-twins, IBD patients had lower TCRbeta diversity (measured by inverse Simpson). The results supported no single strong signal or clonotype associated with IBD.

TCRdb re-called the 5' RACE reads and shows each CDR3 protein once, DNA omitted. This sample's table reports a few hundred thousand distinct CDR3 sequences. Concerning this clonotype itself: Its target is unknown.

CDR3 length: 15 amino acids. Germline V CDR1 and CDR2: DFQATT, SNEGSKA (reference sequence). The receptor was isolated from a human donor with ulcerative colitis or Crohn's disease, or a healthy co-twin of an affected twin (not recorded which). The chain recombines TRBV20-1 with TRBJ2-2; the TCRdb D gene call, TRBD1, has no DNA to confirm it. Sequenced material: blood. The CDR3 loop is CSARAPPSNTGELFF.